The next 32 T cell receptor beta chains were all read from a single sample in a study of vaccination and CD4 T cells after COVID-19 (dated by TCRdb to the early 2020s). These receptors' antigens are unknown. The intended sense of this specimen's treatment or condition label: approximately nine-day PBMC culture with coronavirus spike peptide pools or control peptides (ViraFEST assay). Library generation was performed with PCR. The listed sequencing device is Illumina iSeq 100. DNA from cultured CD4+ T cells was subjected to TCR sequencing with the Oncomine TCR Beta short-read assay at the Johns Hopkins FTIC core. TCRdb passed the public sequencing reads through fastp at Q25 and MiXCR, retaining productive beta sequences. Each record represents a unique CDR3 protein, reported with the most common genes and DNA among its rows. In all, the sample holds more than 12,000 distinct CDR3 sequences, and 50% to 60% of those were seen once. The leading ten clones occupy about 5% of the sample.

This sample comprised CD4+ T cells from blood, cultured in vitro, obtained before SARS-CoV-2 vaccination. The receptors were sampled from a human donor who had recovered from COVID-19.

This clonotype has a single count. This CDR3 is CSAPISGSAADTQYF. The CDR3 coding sequence is TGCAGTGCTCCCATTAGCGGGAGTGCGGCAGATACGCAGTATTTT. V usage is TRBV20-1 and J usage is TRBJ2-3; TRBD2 aligns across 9 bases. The V gene end was trimmed by 5 bases and the J gene end by 4 bases; junction bases not matched to a gene: 10. The CDR3 sequence is 15 residues long. Germline lookup yields CDR1 DFQATT and CDR2 SNEGSKA (reference sequence).

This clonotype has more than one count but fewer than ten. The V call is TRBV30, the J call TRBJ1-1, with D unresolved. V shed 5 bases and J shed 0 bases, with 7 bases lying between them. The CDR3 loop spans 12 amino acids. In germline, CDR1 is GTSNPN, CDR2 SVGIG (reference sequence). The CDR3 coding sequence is TGTGCCTGGGGACCAATGAACACTGAAGCTTTCTTT. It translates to CAWGPMNTEAFF.

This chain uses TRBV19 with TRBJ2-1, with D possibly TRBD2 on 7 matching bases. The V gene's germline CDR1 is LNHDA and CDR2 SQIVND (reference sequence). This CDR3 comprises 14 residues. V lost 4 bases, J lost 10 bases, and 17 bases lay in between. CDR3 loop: CASSSQGRGSEQFF. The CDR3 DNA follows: TGTGCCAGTAGTAGCCAGGGGCGGGGGAGCGAGCAGTTCTTC.

CDR3 sequence reads: CAWSVTRGRGGYTF. The CDR3 DNA sequence: TGTGCCTGGAGTGTAACGCGGGGCCGGGGTGGCTACACCTTC. This sequence joins TRBV30 and TRBJ1-2, with TRBD1 as a possible D gene (5 bases). Trimming stripped 0 bases from V and 7 bases from J, with 15 bases between. Per germline, CDR1 GTSNPN and CDR2 SVGIG (reference sequence). The CDR3 has 14 residues.

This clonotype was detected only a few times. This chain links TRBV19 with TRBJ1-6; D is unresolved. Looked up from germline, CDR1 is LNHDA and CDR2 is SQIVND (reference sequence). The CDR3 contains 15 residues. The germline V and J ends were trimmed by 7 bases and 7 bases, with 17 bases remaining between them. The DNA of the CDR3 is TGTGCCAGTACCCCCGCTGGTGGTCGGAATTCACCCCTCCACTTT. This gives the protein CASTPAGGRNSPLHF.

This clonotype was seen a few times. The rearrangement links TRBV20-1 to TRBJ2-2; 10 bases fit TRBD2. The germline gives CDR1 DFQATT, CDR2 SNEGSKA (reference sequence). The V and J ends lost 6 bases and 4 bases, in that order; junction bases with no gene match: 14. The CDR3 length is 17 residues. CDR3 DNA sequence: TGCAGTGCCTATAAGCCTAGCGGGAGTTTCGGCACCGGGGAGCTGTTTTTT. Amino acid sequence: CSAYKPSGSFGTGELFF.

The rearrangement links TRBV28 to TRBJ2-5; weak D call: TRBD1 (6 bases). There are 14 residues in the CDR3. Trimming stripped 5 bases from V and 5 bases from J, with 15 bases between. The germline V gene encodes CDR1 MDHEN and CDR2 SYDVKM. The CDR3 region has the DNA TGTGCCAGCAGTGTGAGGGGGTTATGGGAGACCCAGTACTTC. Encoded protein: CASSVRGLWETQYF.

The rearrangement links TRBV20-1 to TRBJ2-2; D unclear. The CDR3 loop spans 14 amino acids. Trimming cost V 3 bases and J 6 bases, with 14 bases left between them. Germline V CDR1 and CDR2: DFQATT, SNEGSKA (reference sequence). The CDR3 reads CSARPRRTAGELFF. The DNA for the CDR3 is TGCAGTGCTAGGCCGAGAAGAACAGCCGGGGAGCTGTTTTTT.

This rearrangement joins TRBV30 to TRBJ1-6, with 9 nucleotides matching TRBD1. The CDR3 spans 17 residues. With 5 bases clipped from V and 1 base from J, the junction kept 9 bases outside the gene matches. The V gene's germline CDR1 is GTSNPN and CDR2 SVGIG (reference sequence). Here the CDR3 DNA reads TGTGCCTGGGAACAGGGGGCCGGGAGTTCCTATAATTCACCCCTCCACTTT. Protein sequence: CAWEQGAGSSYNSPLHF. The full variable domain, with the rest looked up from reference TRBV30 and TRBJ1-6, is SQTIHQWPATLVQPVGSPLSLECTVEGTSNPNLYWYRQAAGRGLQLLFYSVGIGQISSEVPQNLSASRPQDRQFILSSKKLLLSDSGFYLCAWEQGAGSSYNSPLHFGNGTRLTVT.

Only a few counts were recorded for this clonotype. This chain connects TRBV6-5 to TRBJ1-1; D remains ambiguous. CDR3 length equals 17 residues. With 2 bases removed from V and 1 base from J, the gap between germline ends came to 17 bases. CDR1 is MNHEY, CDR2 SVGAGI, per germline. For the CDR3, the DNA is TGTGCCAGCAGTTACACTCCCCTCGCCGGGAGGAACACTGAAGCTTTCTTT. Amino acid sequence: CASSYTPLAGRNTEAFF.

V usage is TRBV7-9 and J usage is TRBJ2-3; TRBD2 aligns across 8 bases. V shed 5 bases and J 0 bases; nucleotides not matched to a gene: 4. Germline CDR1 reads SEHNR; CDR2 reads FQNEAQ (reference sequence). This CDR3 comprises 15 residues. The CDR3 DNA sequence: TGTGCCAGCAGCCTAAGCGGGGGCAGCACAGATACGCAGTATTTT. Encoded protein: CASSLSGGSTDTQYF.

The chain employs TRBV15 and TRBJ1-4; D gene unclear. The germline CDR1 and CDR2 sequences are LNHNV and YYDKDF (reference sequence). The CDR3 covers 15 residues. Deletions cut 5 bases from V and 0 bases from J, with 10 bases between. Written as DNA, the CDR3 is TGTGCCACCAGCGTTAGACACACAACTAATGAAAAACTGTTTTTT. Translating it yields CATSVRHTTNEKLFF.

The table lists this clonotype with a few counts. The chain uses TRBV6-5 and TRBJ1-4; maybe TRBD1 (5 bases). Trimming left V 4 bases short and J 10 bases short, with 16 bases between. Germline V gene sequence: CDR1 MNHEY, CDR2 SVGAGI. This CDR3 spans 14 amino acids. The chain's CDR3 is CASSSTQGTRKLFF. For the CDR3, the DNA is TGTGCCAGCAGTTCCACCCAAGGGACTCGAAAACTGTTTTTT.

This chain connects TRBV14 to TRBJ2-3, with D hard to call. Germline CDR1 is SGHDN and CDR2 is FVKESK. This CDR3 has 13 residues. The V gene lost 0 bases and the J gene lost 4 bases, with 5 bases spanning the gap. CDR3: CASSQDWPDTQYF. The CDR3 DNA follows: TGTGCCAGCAGCCAAGATTGGCCAGATACGCAGTATTTT.

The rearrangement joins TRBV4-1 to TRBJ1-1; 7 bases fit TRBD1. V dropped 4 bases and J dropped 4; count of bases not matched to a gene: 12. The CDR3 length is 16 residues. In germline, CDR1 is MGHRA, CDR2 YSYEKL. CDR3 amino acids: CASSLIGGTGVTEAFF. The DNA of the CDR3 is TGCGCCAGCAGCCTCATTGGTGGAACAGGGGTCACTGAAGCTTTCTTT.

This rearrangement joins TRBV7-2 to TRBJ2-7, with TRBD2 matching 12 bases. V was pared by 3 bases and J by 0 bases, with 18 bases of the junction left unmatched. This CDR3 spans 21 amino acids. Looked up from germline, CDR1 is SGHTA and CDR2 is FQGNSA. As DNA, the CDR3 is TGTGCCAGCAGCTTCCAACCCCCGGCGGCTAGCGGGAGGGTAAGCTCCTACGAGCAGTACTTC. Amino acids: CASSFQPPAASGRVSSYEQYF.

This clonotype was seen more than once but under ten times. CDR3 in DNA: TGTGCCAGCAGCGTAGCCAACACTGAAGCTTTCTTT. Residues: CASSVANTEAFF. The rearrangement links TRBV11-2 to TRBJ1-1; D is unclear. The V and J ends lost 5 bases and 2 bases respectively, with 6 bases between them. Germline V CDR1 and CDR2: SGHAT, FQNNGV. CDR3 length: 12 residues.

The CDR3 bases are TGTGCCAGCAGGGGGGGGAGCTCTGGGGCCAACGTCCTGACTTTC. It codes for CASRGGSSGANVLTF. The rearrangement joins TRBV6-1 to TRBJ2-6; 7 nucleotides match TRBD2. This CDR3 region has 15 residues. Germline trimming cut 6 bases from V and 0 bases from J; bases unmatched to any gene: 2. Germline V gene lookup returns CDR1 MNHNS and CDR2 SASEGT.

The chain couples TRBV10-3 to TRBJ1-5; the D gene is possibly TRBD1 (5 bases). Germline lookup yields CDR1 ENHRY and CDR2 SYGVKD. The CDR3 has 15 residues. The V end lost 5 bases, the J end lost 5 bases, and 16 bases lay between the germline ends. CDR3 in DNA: TGTGCCATCAGTCTAGGGAGGGGTCGAGATCAGCCCCAGCATTTT. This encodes CAISLGRGRDQPQHF.

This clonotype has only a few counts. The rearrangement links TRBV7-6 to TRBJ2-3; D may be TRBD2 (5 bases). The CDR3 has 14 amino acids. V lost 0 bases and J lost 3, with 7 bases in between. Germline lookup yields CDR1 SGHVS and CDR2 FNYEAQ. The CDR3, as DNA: TGTGCCAGCAGCTTAGCGGGAGAAACAGATACGCAGTATTTT. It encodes CASSLAGETDTQYF.

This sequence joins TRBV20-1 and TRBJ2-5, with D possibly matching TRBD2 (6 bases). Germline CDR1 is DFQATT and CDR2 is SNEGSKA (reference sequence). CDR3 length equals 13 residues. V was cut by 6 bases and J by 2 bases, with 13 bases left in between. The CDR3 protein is CSAIWAGQETQYF. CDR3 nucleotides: TGCAGTGCCATCTGGGCGGGGCAAGAGACCCAGTACTTC.

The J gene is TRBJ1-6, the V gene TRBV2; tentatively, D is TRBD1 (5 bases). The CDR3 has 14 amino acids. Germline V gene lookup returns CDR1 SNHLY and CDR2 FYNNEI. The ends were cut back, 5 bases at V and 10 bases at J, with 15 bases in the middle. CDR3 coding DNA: TGTGCCAGCAGTTCCCAGGGTCTAGAATCACCCCTCCACTTT. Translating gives CASSSQGLESPLHF.

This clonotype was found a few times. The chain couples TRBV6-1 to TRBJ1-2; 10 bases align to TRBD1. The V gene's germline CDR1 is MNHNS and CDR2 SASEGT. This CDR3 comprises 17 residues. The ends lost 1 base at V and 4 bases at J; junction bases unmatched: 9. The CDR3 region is CASSEGFVGQGPYGYTF. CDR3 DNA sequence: TGTGCCAGCAGTGAAGGATTTGTGGGACAGGGGCCCTATGGCTACACCTTC.

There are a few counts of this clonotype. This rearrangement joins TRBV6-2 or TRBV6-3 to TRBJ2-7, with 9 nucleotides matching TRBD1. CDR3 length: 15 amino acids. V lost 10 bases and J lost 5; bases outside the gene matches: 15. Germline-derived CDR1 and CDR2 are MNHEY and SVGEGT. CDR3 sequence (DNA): TGTGCCACCCACACTACCGGGACAGGGTTCCACGAGCAGTACTTC. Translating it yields CATHTTGTGFHEQYF.

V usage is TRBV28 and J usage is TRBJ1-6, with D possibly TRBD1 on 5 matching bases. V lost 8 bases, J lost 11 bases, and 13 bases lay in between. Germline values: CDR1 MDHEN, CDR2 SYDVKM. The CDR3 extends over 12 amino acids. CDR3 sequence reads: CASGTGTTPLHF. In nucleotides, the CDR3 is TGTGCCAGCGGAACCGGGACCACACCCCTCCACTTT.

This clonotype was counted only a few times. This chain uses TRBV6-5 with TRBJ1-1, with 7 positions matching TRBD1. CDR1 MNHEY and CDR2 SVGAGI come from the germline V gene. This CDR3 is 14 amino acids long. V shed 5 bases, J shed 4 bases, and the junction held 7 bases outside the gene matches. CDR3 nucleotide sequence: TGTGCCAGCAGTACTCGACAGGGAGGCACTGAAGCTTTCTTT. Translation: CASSTRQGGTEAFF.

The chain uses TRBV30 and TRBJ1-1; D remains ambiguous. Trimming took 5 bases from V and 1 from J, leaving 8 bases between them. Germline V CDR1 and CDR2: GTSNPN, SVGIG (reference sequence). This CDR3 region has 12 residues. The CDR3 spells CAWGRPNTEAFF. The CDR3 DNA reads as TGTGCCTGGGGCAGGCCGAACACTGAAGCTTTCTTT.

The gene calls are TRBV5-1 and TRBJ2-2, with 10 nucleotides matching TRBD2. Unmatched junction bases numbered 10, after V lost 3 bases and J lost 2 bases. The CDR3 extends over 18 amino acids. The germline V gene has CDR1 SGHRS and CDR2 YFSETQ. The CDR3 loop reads CASSSSVAGGPNTGELFF. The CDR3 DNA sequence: TGCGCCAGCAGCTCGTCAGTAGCGGGGGGCCCCAACACCGGGGAGCTGTTTTTT. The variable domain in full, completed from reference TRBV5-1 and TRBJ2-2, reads KAGVTQTPRYLIKTRGQQVTLSCSPISGHRSVSWYQQTPGQGLQFLFEYFSETQRNKGNFPGRFSGRQFSNSRSEMNVSTLELGDSALYLCASSSSVAGGPNTGELFFGEGSRLTVL.

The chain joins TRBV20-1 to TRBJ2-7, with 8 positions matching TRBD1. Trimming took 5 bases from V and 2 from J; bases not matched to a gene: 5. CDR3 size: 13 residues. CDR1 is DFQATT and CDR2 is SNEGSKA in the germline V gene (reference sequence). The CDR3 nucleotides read TGCAGTGCTCTAGGACAGGGCACCTACGAGCAGTACTTC. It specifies CSALGQGTYEQYF.

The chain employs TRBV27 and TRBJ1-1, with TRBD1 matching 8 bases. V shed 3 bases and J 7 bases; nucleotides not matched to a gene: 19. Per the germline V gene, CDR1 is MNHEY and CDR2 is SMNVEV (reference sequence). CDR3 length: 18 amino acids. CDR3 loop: CASSLGGAGGAFKNEAFF. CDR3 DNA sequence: TGTGCCAGCAGTTTGGGAGGGGCAGGGGGCGCATTTAAGAATGAAGCTTTCTTT.

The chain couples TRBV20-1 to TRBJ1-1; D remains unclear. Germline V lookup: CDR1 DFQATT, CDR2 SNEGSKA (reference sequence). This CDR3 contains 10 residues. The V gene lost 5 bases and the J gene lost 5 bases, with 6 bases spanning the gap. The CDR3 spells CSALSTEAFF. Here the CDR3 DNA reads TGCAGTGCTCTTTCTACTGAAGCTTTCTTT.

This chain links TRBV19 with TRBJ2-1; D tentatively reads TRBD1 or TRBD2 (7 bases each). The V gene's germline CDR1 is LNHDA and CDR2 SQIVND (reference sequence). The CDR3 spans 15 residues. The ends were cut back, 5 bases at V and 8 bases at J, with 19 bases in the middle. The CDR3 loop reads CASSLILTGRDEQFF. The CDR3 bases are TGTGCCAGTAGTCTAATCCTGACAGGGAGGGATGAGCAGTTCTTC.